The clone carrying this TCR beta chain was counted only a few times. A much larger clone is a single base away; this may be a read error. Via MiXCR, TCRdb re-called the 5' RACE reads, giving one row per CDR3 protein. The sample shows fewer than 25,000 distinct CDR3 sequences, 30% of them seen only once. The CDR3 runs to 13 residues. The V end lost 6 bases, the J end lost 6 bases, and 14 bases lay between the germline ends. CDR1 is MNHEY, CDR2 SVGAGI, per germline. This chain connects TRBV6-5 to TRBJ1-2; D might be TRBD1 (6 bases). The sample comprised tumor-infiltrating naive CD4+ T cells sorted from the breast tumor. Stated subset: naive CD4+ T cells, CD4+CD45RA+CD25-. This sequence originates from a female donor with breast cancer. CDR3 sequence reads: CASRMTGAHGYTF. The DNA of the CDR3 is TGTGCCAGCAGAATGACAGGAGCCCATGGCTACACCTTC.